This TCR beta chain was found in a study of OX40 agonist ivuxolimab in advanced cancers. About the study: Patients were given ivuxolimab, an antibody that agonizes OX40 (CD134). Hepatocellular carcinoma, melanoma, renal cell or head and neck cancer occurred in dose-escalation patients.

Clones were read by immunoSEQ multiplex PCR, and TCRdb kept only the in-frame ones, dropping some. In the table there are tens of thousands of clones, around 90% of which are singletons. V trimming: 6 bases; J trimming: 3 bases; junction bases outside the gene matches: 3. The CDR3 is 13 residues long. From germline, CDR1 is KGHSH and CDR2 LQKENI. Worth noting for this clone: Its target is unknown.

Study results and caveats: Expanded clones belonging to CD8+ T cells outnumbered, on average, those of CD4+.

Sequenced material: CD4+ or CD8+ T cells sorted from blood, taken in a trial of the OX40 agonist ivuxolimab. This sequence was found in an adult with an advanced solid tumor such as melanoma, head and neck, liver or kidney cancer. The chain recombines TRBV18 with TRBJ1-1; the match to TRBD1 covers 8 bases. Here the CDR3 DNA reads TGTGCCAGCTCGCAGGGGGCGGACACTGAAGCTTTCTTT. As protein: CASSQGADTEAFF.